This T cell receptor beta chain is from a study of graft-versus-host responses after intestinal transplantation. Study as a whole: Anti-thymocyte globulin served as induction for all recipients, who then took tacrolimus and steroids for two to three years. General study results and limits: GvH clonotypes were identified within recipient marrow, with a subset emerging first in ileum or blood. Allograft clonal ratios (graft-versus-host to host-versus-graft) were high in patients who had graft-donor T cell macrochimerism. Declining HvG levels early post-transplant were linked to peak circulating GvH clone levels.

V was shortened by 5 bases and J by 0 bases, with 14 bases between the two germline ends. This CDR3 has 17 amino acids. Germline V gene sequence: CDR1 SGHVS, CDR2 FNYEAQ. Profiled with immunoSEQ multiplex PCR; TCRdb holds only in-frame clones, not every one. The table has some 100,000 clones, around 93% seen once. A remark on this clone: Its antigen is as yet unknown.

The clonotype comes from a human donor who was the organ donor for an intestinal transplant. The V gene is TRBV7-6, the J gene TRBJ2-6; possibly TRBD2 for D (5 bases). Sequencing was performed on unstimulated CD8+ T cells sorted from spleen or lymph node cells, taken before transplant. CDR3 residues: CASSQHSANSGANVLTF. The CDR3 DNA reads as TGTGCCAGCAGCCAACATAGCGCAAACTCTGGGGCCAACGTCCTGACTTTC.